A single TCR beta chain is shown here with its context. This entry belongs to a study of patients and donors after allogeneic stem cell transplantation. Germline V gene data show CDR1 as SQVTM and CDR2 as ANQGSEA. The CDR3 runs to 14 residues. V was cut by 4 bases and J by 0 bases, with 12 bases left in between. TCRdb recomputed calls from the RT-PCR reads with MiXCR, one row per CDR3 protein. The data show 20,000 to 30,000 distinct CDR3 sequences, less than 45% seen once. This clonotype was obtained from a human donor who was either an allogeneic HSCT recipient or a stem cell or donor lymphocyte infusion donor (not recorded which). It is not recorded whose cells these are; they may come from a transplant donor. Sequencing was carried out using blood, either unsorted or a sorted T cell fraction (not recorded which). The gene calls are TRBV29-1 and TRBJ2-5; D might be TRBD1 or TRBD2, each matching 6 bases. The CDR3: CSVATGRNQETQYF. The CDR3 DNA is TGCAGCGTTGCAACAGGGAGGAACCAAGAGACCCAGTACTTC.